The 32 T cell receptor beta chains below were found in one sample sequenced in a study of identical twins. TCRdb reprocessed the 5' RACE reads with MiXCR, giving one entry per CDR3 protein. The sample consists of about 340,000 distinct CDR3 sequences, about 12% of them appearing once. These same data were also listed under a study on yellow fever vaccine responses in identical twins.

Sample: CD8+ T cells sorted from blood. These receptors all stem from a woman between 18 and 29 years old in good health.

The chain is built from TRBV18 and TRBJ1-5; D is possibly TRBD1 (5 bases). Germline V gene lookup returns CDR1 KGHSH and CDR2 LQKENI. V shed 2 bases and J shed 9 bases, with 11 bases lying between them. The CDR3 runs 13 residues. Here the CDR3 reads CASSPGDPGPQHF. CDR3 sequence (DNA): TGTGCCAGCTCACCAGGGGACCCGGGGCCCCAGCATTTT.

The chain joins TRBV7-2 to TRBJ2-1; TRBD2 aligns across 12 bases. The trim removed 5 bases at V and 5 bases at J, leaving 7 bases unmatched. The CDR3 sequence is 16 residues long. In germline, CDR1 is SGHTA, CDR2 FQGNSA. CDR3 DNA: TGTGCCAGCAGCATCCTAGCGGGGGGGCTGGACAATGAGCAGTTCTTC. Amino acid sequence: CASSILAGGLDNEQFF.

This clonotype was counted between two and nine times. V and J are TRBV20-1 and TRBJ1-4; D is unresolved. The V and J ends lost 2 bases and 6 bases respectively, with 10 bases between them. Germline assignment: CDR1 DFQATT and CDR2 SNEGSKA (reference sequence). The CDR3 covers 13 residues. Here the CDR3 reads CSARSLGDEKLFF. CDR3 coding DNA: TGCAGTGCTAGATCTCTCGGCGATGAAAAACTGTTTTTT.

This rearrangement joins TRBV28 to TRBJ2-7, with TRBD1 identical over 9 bases. The J segment lost 5 bases and the V segment lost 2 bases, leaving 4 bases of the junction unmatched. The length of the CDR3 is 14 residues. Germline values: CDR1 MDHEN, CDR2 SYDVKM. In DNA form, the CDR3 reads TGTGCCAGCAGTTTAGGGGGACAGGGCCACGAGCAGTACTTC. The encoded protein is CASSLGGQGHEQYF.

The sample holds a few counts of this clonotype. The rearrangement uses TRBV4-1 and TRBJ2-3, with TRBD2 as a possible D gene (6 bases). Looked up from germline, CDR1 is MGHRA and CDR2 is YSYEKL. The CDR3 runs 13 residues. V lost 4 bases to trimming and J lost 5 bases, with 10 bases between them. The CDR3 bases are TGCGCCAGCAGCCGGGACTCCGTAGATACGCAGTATTTT. As protein: CASSRDSVDTQYF.

The chain has TRBV2 and TRBJ2-7, with D perhaps TRBD1 (5 bases). CDR3 length: 14 residues. In germline, CDR1 is SNHLY, CDR2 FYNNEI. V was pared by 4 bases and J by 0 bases, with 10 bases between. CDR3 region: CASSGQLSSYEQYF. The CDR3 bases are TGTGCCAGCAGTGGACAGCTCAGCTCCTACGAGCAGTACTTC.

This clonotype was counted ten times or more. J is TRBJ2-1 and V is TRBV12-3 or TRBV12-4; tentatively, D is TRBD1 or TRBD2 (5 bases each). Trimming took 7 bases from V and 3 from J, leaving 16 bases between them. The CDR3 extends over 15 amino acids. The CDR3 region is CASTWGLAVYNEQFF. The CDR3, as DNA: TGTGCCAGCACCTGGGGCCTAGCCGTCTACAATGAGCAGTTCTTC.

This clonotype appeared many times. The chain is built from TRBV5-1 and TRBJ2-7; no firm D call. This CDR3 is 13 amino acids long. CDR1 and CDR2 from the germline V gene are SGHRS and YFSETQ. Trimming cost V 1 base and J 3 bases, with 8 bases left between them. The CDR3 here is CASSLNNFYEQYF. The CDR3 DNA sequence: TGCGCCAGCAGCTTGAATAATTTCTACGAGCAGTACTTC.

This chain uses TRBV28 with TRBJ2-1; 14 bases match TRBD2. The CDR3 sequence is 18 residues long. With V trimmed by 1 base and J by 8 bases, 10 bases remained unmatched. Germline V gene lookup returns CDR1 MDHEN and CDR2 SYDVKM. CDR3 in DNA: TGTGCCAGCAGTTTATTCACCGGGACTAGCGGGAGCCGGGATGAGCAGTTCTTC. Translating it yields CASSLFTGTSGSRDEQFF.

This clonotype came up a few times. V usage is TRBV2 and J usage is TRBJ2-1; no definite D call. Trimming stripped 2 bases from V and 4 bases from J, with 3 bases between. Germline V gene lookup returns CDR1 SNHLY and CDR2 FYNNEI. This CDR3 is 12 amino acids long. The CDR3 bases are TGTGCCAGCAGTGAACCGTACAATGAGCAGTTCTTC. Translation gives CASSEPYNEQFF.

The chain uses TRBV25-1 and TRBJ2-7; D is unclear. Germline V gives CDR1 MGHDK, CDR2 SYGVNS. The CDR3 sequence is 11 residues long. V dropped 3 bases and J dropped 7 bases, with 7 bases sitting between them. The chain's CDR3 is CASSDGWEQYF. CDR3 nucleotide sequence: TGTGCCAGCAGTGATGGGTGGGAGCAGTACTTC.

In its sample, this clonotype was seen many times. V is TRBV20-1 and J is TRBJ1-2; 11 nucleotides align to TRBD1. J was trimmed by 4 bases and V by 4 bases; bases with no gene match: 14. The CDR3 is 17 residues long. The germline CDR1 and CDR2 sequences are DFQATT and SNEGSKA (reference sequence). Here the CDR3 DNA reads TGCAGTGCTATCCCTTACGGAGGTGGGACAGGGGGCTATGGCTACACCTTC. Amino acids: CSAIPYGGGTGGYGYTF.

As concerns this clonotype: One end of the junction fails to match germline, which may point to a read error. The chain's CDR3 is CCARDRAYANTGELFF. CDR3 coding DNA: TGCTGTGCTAGAGATCGGGCATACGCGAACACCGGGGAGCTGTTTTTT. This chain uses TRBV20-1 with TRBJ2-2; no definite D call. The CDR3 runs 16 residues. Germline lookup yields CDR1 DFQATT and CDR2 SNEGSKA (reference sequence).

Ten or more counts support this clonotype. The gene calls are TRBV3-1 and TRBJ1-3; D gene uncertain. Germline values: CDR1 LGHDT, CDR2 YNNKEL (reference sequence). The CDR3 sequence is 16 residues long. Trimming removed 4 bases from V and 8 bases from J, with 21 bases in between. CDR3 amino acids: CASSLLRWAQFHTIYF. The CDR3 DNA reads as TGTGCCAGCAGCCTCCTAAGATGGGCACAGTTCCACACCATATATTTT.

This clonotype was seen only a few times. The CDR3 loop reads CASSQVASGNNEQFF. The CDR3 coding sequence is TGCGCCAGCAGCCAAGTGGCTAGCGGGAACAATGAGCAGTTCTTC. The chain uses TRBV4-1 and TRBJ2-1, with 9 nucleotides matching TRBD2. Germline V lookup: CDR1 MGHRA, CDR2 YSYEKL. V dropped 1 base and J dropped 5; count of bases not matched to a gene: 3. The CDR3 has 15 residues.

The chain is built from TRBV14 and TRBJ2-1, with 10 bases fitting TRBD2. V was pared by 1 base and J by 10 bases, with 10 bases of the junction left unmatched. The germline V gene has CDR1 SGHDN and CDR2 FVKESK. CDR3 length: 16 amino acids. The CDR3 nucleotides are TGTGCCAGCAGCCAAGGAATTGGCCTAGCGGGAGTGGAGCAGTTCTTC. Its protein product is CASSQGIGLAGVEQFF.

The chain links TRBV5-4 to TRBJ1-1; D gene uncertain. Per germline, CDR1 SGHNT and CDR2 YYREEE (reference sequence). The CDR3 consists of 15 residues. Trimming removed 0 bases at V and 6 bases at J, with 15 bases between. CDR3 in DNA: TGTGCCAGCAGCTTGGCACCGGAGGCCGTGCCTGAAGCTTTCTTT. Translating gives CASSLAPEAVPEAFF.

This clonotype was found many times. CDR3 nucleotide sequence: TGTGCCAGCAGTCCGAGATACTACGAGCAGTACTTC. Translating it yields CASSPRYYEQYF. The V and J genes are TRBV12-3 or TRBV12-4 and TRBJ2-7; D unclear. The CDR3 loop spans 12 amino acids. The germline V and J ends were trimmed by 5 bases and 3 bases, with 8 bases remaining between them.

The V and J genes are TRBV4-1 and TRBJ2-3; D remains unclear. Between the trimmed V and J ends, which lost 1 base and 4 bases, there was a span of 15 bases. The CDR3 is 16 amino acids. Per germline, CDR1 MGHRA and CDR2 YSYEKL. CDR3 residues: CASSQVRQIVADTQYF. DNA of the CDR3: TGCGCCAGCAGCCAAGTTAGGCAGATTGTTGCAGATACGCAGTATTTT.

This chain joins TRBV11-2 and TRBJ2-1, with 7 bases identical to TRBD2. This CDR3 has 17 amino acids. The V gene's germline CDR1 is SGHAT and CDR2 FQNNGV. V lost 1 base to trimming and J lost 5 bases; unmatched junction nucleotides: 11. CDR3 region: CASSLANQRTRNNEQFF. In DNA, the CDR3 is TGTGCCAGCAGCTTAGCCAACCAAAGGACTAGAAACAATGAGCAGTTCTTC.

This clonotype was counted a few times. The chain recombines TRBV5-8 with TRBJ2-2; no firm D call. This CDR3 is 13 amino acids long. The V end lost 8 bases, the J end lost 3 bases, and 11 bases lay between the germline ends. Germline values: CDR1 SGHTS, CDR2 YDEGEE. DNA for the CDR3: TGTGCCAGGGACGGAGCATACACCGGGGAGCTGTTTTTT. This translates into CARDGAYTGELFF.

This clonotype was observed a few times. The rearrangement joins TRBV13 to TRBJ2-3, with TRBD2 matching 12 bases. The V segment lost 0 bases and the J segment 10 bases; nucleotides outside the gene matches: 2. This CDR3 has 14 residues. Per the germline V gene, CDR1 is PRHDT and CDR2 is FYEKMQ (reference sequence). The CDR3 DNA reads as TGTGCCAGCAGCTTAGGACTAGCGGGAGGCTCGCAGTATTTT. Amino acid sequence: CASSLGLAGGSQYF.

This clonotype turned up a few times. In DNA form, the CDR3 reads TGTGCCACTCAACTAGCGGGAGGGTGGGGGAACTCCTACAATGAGCAGTTCTTC. It specifies CATQLAGGWGNSYNEQFF. The rearrangement joins TRBV24-1 to TRBJ2-1, with 13 positions matching TRBD2. Losses at the gene ends were 10 bases for V and 0 bases for J; bases not matched to a gene: 11. CDR3 length: 18 amino acids. Germline lookup yields CDR1 KGHDR and CDR2 SFDVKD.

This clonotype has a count of ten or more. The chain joins TRBV12-3 or TRBV12-4 to TRBJ2-5; maybe TRBD1 (5 bases). The V gene lost 5 bases and the J gene lost 0 bases, with 7 bases spanning the gap. The CDR3 sequence is 13 residues long. The CDR3: CASSRQNQETQYF. The CDR3, as DNA: TGTGCCAGCAGTCGACAGAACCAAGAGACCCAGTACTTC.

This clonotype was seen only a few times. In DNA form, the CDR3 reads TGTGCCAGCAGAGAGGGGGTACTGAACACTGAAGCTTTCTTT. It codes for CASREGVLNTEAFF. V and J are TRBV7-8 and TRBJ1-1, with D possibly matching TRBD1 (6 bases). This CDR3 is 14 amino acids long. The germline gives CDR1 SGHVS, CDR2 FQNEAQ. The V end was cut by 6 bases, the J end by 0 bases, with 11 bases between.

This clonotype was picked up a small number of times. The genes are TRBV5-5 and TRBJ2-7; D is perhaps TRBD2 (6 bases). Germline loops: CDR1 SGHKS, CDR2 YYEKEE (reference sequence). The CDR3 is 15 amino acids. V lost 1 base to trimming and J lost 2 bases, with 13 bases between them. This chain's CDR3 is CASSLSLALTYEQYF. CDR3 coding DNA: TGTGCCAGCAGCTTGTCCCTAGCGCTCACCTACGAGCAGTACTTC.

The chain joins TRBV29-1 to TRBJ2-1; 8 bases match TRBD1. V lost 7 bases to trimming and J lost 5 bases; unmatched junction nucleotides: 7. CDR1 and CDR2 from the germline V gene are SQVTM and ANQGSEA. This CDR3 has 13 amino acids. DNA of the CDR3: TGCAGCGCTGCAGGGGGCCACAACAATGAGCAGTTCTTC. Amino acids: CSAAGGHNNEQFF.

The rearrangement links TRBV6-1 to TRBJ2-7, with D maybe TRBD2 (6 bases). This CDR3 is 15 amino acids long. CDR1 MNHNS and CDR2 SASEGT come from the germline V gene. V was clipped by 0 bases and J by 5 bases, with 14 bases between them. In DNA, the CDR3 is TGTGCCAGCAGTGAAGCTGGGGGGAGAGTCCACGAGCAGTACTTC. Translated: CASSEAGGRVHEQYF.

This clonotype showed up just a few times. The chain uses TRBV7-9 and TRBJ2-5; the D is unclear. V was shortened by 5 bases and J by 2 bases, with 9 bases between the two germline ends. CDR1 is SEHNR, CDR2 FQNEAQ, per germline (reference sequence). The CDR3 runs 13 residues. The CDR3 is CASSHDVQETQYF. CDR3 coding DNA: TGTGCCAGCAGCCATGATGTACAAGAGACCCAGTACTTC.

The chain has TRBV4-1 and TRBJ2-7; 11 bases align to TRBD2. V shed 4 bases and J 6 bases; nucleotides not matched to a gene: 8. The CDR3 contains 15 residues. Germline-derived CDR1 and CDR2 are MGHRA and YSYEKL. CDR3 residues: CASSLGLAGGFEQYF. CDR3 nucleotides: TGCGCCAGCAGCCTGGGATTAGCGGGAGGGTTCGAGCAGTACTTC.

CDR3 bases: TGCGCCAGCAGCCAAGCGCAGGGCGATGAGCAGTTCTTC. This sequence encodes CASSQAQGDEQFF. This chain links TRBV4-1 with TRBJ2-1; D might be TRBD1 (5 bases). From germline, CDR1 is MGHRA and CDR2 YSYEKL. V lost 1 base, J lost 8 bases, and 9 bases lay in between. The CDR3 is 13 amino acids.

Many counts were recorded for this clonotype. The chain combines TRBV27 with TRBJ2-2; D gene ambiguous. V was trimmed by 6 bases and J by 1 base, leaving 9 bases between them. This CDR3 spans 14 amino acids. Germline loops: CDR1 MNHEY, CDR2 SMNVEV (reference sequence). The CDR3: CASSSGLNTGELFF. Here the CDR3 DNA reads TGTGCCAGCAGCTCCGGGTTGAACACCGGGGAGCTGTTTTTT.